The next 31 T cell receptor beta chains were all read from a single sample in a study of blood T cell repertoires in COVID-19. The data were produced by immunoSEQ multiplex PCR, yet TCRdb's version contains in-frame clones alone and is incomplete. Altogether a few hundred thousand clones are present, more than 70% being singletons, with the ten largest covering about 13%. The sequenced sample was peripheral blood. These receptors all stem from a human donor in a cohort sampled during active COVID-19.

The chain combines TRBV12-3 or TRBV12-4 with TRBJ1-2; TRBD1 matches 11 bases. This CDR3 is built from 13 residues. Losses at the gene ends were 6 bases for V and 8 bases for J; bases not matched to a gene: 5. In DNA, the CDR3 is TGTGCCAGCAGGTGGACAGGGGGCGCCGGCTACACCTTC. Translating gives CASRWTGGAGYTF.

CDR3 amino acids: CAINPGQDLNSPLHF. The CDR3 DNA sequence: TGTGCCATCAATCCGGGACAGGACCTCAATTCACCCCTCCACTTT. The chain joins TRBV10-3 to TRBJ1-6; 8 bases are shared with TRBD1. CDR1 and CDR2 (germline): ENHRY, SYGVKD. V was pared by 7 bases and J by 7 bases, with 9 bases of the junction left unmatched. The CDR3 runs 15 residues.

The rearrangement links TRBV7-9 to TRBJ1-2; 7 nucleotides agree with TRBD1. CDR3 length: 14 residues. Germline CDR1 is SEHNR and CDR2 is FQNEAQ (reference sequence). The V and J ends lost 4 bases and 3 bases, in that order; junction bases with no gene match: 5. The CDR3 spells CASSSSGTDYGYTF. Written as DNA, the CDR3 is TGTGCCAGCAGCTCTTCCGGGACAGACTATGGCTACACCTTC.

To note about this clone: Distinct nucleotide sequences in the sample also encode this CDR3. CDR3 DNA: TGTGCCAGCAGCCGGGACAATTCCTACGAGCAGTACTTC. It specifies CASSRDNSYEQYF. This chain joins TRBV7-9 and TRBJ2-7; D possibly corresponds to TRBD1 (6 bases). CDR3 size: 13 residues. Germline V CDR1 and CDR2: SEHNR, FQNEAQ (reference sequence). V lost 5 bases to trimming and J lost 1 base, with 9 bases between them.

The V and J genes are TRBV5-4 and TRBJ1-6; 7 bases agree with TRBD1. V gave up 5 bases and J gave up 8 bases; unmatched junction bases: 10. CDR1 and CDR2 (germline): SGHNT, YYREEE (reference sequence). This CDR3 is 15 amino acids long. CDR3 sequence (DNA): TGTGCCAGCAGACTTCGACAGGGAGGTGATTCACCCCTCCACTTT. Its translation: CASRLRQGGDSPLHF.

V gene TRBV7-8 combines with J gene TRBJ2-3; 10 bases are a match to TRBD1. With 3 bases clipped from V and 2 bases from J, the junction kept 8 bases outside the gene matches. CDR1 is SGHVS, CDR2 FQNEAQ, per germline. This CDR3 has 17 amino acids. CDR3 sequence (DNA): TGTGCCAGCAGCTTGAGCACCGGGACAGGGGCCACAGATACGCAGTATTTT. Encoded protein: CASSLSTGTGATDTQYF.

In DNA, the CDR3 is TGTGCCAGCAGTGAAGTAGGGACAGGGGGCCGACTATATGGCTACACCTTC. Amino acids: CASSEVGTGGRLYGYTF. The V and J genes are TRBV2 and TRBJ1-2; 12 bases line up with TRBD1. Germline loops: CDR1 SNHLY, CDR2 FYNNEI. This CDR3 has 17 residues. Losses at the gene ends were 1 base for V and 5 bases for J; bases not matched to a gene: 8.

V is TRBV7-2 and J is TRBJ1-1; D is uncertain. The ends were cut back, 2 bases at V and 0 bases at J, with 7 bases in the middle. CDR1 is SGHTA and CDR2 is FQGNSA in the germline V gene. The CDR3 length is 14 residues. CDR3 sequence reads: CASSLFAVNTEAFF. CDR3 nucleotide sequence: TGTGCCAGCAGCTTATTTGCAGTGAACACTGAAGCTTTCTTT.

The rearrangement links TRBV30 to TRBJ2-2; TRBD2 aligns across 13 bases. The CDR3 consists of 16 residues. Unmatched junction bases numbered 8, after V lost 5 bases and J lost 5 bases. CDR1 and CDR2 from the germline V gene are GTSNPN and SVGIG (reference sequence). The CDR3 nucleotides are TGTGCCTGGGGCAGACTAGCGGGGGGACCTACCGGGGAGCTGTTTTTT. Translation gives CAWGRLAGGPTGELFF.

The rearrangement joins TRBV20-1 to TRBJ2-3, with TRBD2 matching over 13 bases. The germline V gene encodes CDR1 DFQATT and CDR2 SNEGSKA (reference sequence). This CDR3 has 15 residues. V gave up 3 bases and J gave up 4 bases; unmatched junction bases: 4. The DNA of the CDR3 is TGCAGTGCTAGTGGGACTAGCGGGACCCCAGATACGCAGTATTTT. Translated: CSASGTSGTPDTQYF.

This rearrangement joins TRBV7-2 to TRBJ2-2; possibly TRBD2 for D (6 bases). The CDR3 runs 14 residues. V was shortened by 10 bases and J by 3 bases, with 15 bases between the two germline ends. The germline gives CDR1 SGHTA, CDR2 FQGNSA. Written as DNA, the CDR3 is TGTGCCATAGGCCCCGGGACTTACACCGGGGAGCTGTTTTTT. This codes for CAIGPGTYTGELFF.

The sample holds a few counts of this clone. The chain is built from TRBV4-3 and TRBJ1-1; 9 bases line up with TRBD1. Germline CDR1 is LGHNA and CDR2 is YSLEER. V was clipped by 4 bases and J by 5 bases; unmatched bases: 8. The CDR3 consists of 15 residues. CDR3: CASSRDRAVRTEAFF. CDR3 DNA: TGCGCCAGCAGCCGGGACAGGGCGGTTAGGACTGAAGCTTTCTTT.

This rearrangement joins TRBV28 to TRBJ2-1; 9 nucleotides match TRBD2. The CDR3 loop spans 16 amino acids. Germline loops: CDR1 MDHEN, CDR2 SYDVKM. V was pared by 5 bases and J by 9 bases, with 14 bases of the junction left unmatched. The chain's CDR3 is CASSATGLAGVGEQFF. CDR3 coding DNA: TGTGCCAGCAGTGCTACGGGACTAGCAGGGGTGGGTGAGCAGTTCTTC.

The rearrangement links TRBV5-1 to TRBJ1-2, with TRBD1 matching over 7 bases. This CDR3 has 16 residues. Germline loops: CDR1 SGHRS, CDR2 YFSETQ. The V and J ends lost 2 bases and 4 bases, in that order; junction bases with no gene match: 11. This CDR3 reads CASSFSTDRLSYGYTF. DNA for the CDR3: TGCGCCAGCAGCTTCTCGACGGACAGGTTATCCTATGGCTACACCTTC. The full variable domain, in which reference TRBV5-1 and TRBJ1-2 provide the parts outside the CDR3, is KAGVTQTPRYLIKTRGQQVTLSCSPISGHRSVSWYQQTPGQGLQFLFEYFSETQRNKGNFPGRFSGRQFSNSRSEMNVSTLELGDSALYLCASSFSTDRLSYGYTFGSGTRLTVV.

The chain recombines TRBV7-2 with TRBJ2-3, with 13 positions matching TRBD2. The germline CDR1 and CDR2 sequences are SGHTA and FQGNSA. The CDR3 extends over 19 amino acids. The J segment lost 4 bases and the V segment lost 6 bases, leaving 16 bases of the junction unmatched. In DNA form, the CDR3 reads TGTGCCAGCAGATCTCTGACTAGCGGGAGGACCAAGGGCCCAGATACGCAGTATTTT. This gives the protein CASRSLTSGRTKGPDTQYF.

The V gene is TRBV7-9, the J gene TRBJ1-3; D perhaps matches TRBD1 (6 bases). Germline CDR1 reads SEHNR; CDR2 reads FQNEAQ (reference sequence). This CDR3 is 17 amino acids long. The germline V and J ends were trimmed by 2 bases and 0 bases, with 14 bases remaining between them. The CDR3 DNA is TGTGCCAGCAGCTTAAGCCGGGGACAACTCTCTGGAAACACCATATATTTT. This encodes CASSLSRGQLSGNTIYF.

This clone showed up many times. The chain employs TRBV15 and TRBJ1-2, with TRBD1 as a possible D gene (5 bases). This CDR3 is 17 amino acids long. Germline lookup yields CDR1 LNHNV and CDR2 YYDKDF (reference sequence). V was trimmed by 0 bases and J by 6 bases, leaving 20 bases between them. CDR3 bases: TGTGCCACCAGCAGAGATAGGGGATACATGCTCCTCCATGGCTACACCTTC. It codes for CATSRDRGYMLLHGYTF. The whole variable domain, filled in from reference TRBV15 and TRBJ1-2, reads DAMVIQNPRYQVTQFGKPVTLSCSQTLNHNVMYWYQQKSSQAPKLLFHYYDKDFNNEADTPDNFQSRRPNTSFCFLDIRSPGLGDTAMYLCATSRDRGYMLLHGYTFGSGTRLTVV.

This sequence joins TRBV6-2 or TRBV6-3 and TRBJ2-1; no clear D gene. Trimming cost V 6 bases and J 7 bases, with 10 bases left between them. Germline V lookup: CDR1 MNHEY, CDR2 SVGEGT. The CDR3 spans 12 residues. The CDR3 nucleotides read TGTGCCAGCAGCCCCGAGTTGAATGAGCAGTTCTTC. Its protein is CASSPELNEQFF.

The J gene is TRBJ1-1, the V gene TRBV19, with D possibly being TRBD1 (6 bases). The CDR3 consists of 16 residues. CDR1 is LNHDA, CDR2 SQIVND, per germline (reference sequence). V lost 3 bases and J 5 bases, leaving 19 bases between the germline ends. The CDR3 bases are TGTGCCAGTAGTATTCGTCTCAGGGGCGCCCGAACTGAAGCTTTCTTT. As protein: CASSIRLRGARTEAFF.

V is TRBV5-1 and J is TRBJ1-5; TRBD1 might be the D (5 bases). Germline lookup yields CDR1 SGHRS and CDR2 YFSETQ. V was shortened by 1 base and J by 1 base, with 9 bases between the two germline ends. There are 15 residues in the CDR3. Here the CDR3 DNA reads TGCGCCAGCAGCTTGTCGGGGGGAAGCAATCAGCCCCAGCATTTT. This gives the protein CASSLSGGSNQPQHF.

In its sample, this clone was seen once. The chain couples TRBV5-8 to TRBJ1-5; D unclear. The CDR3 loop spans 14 amino acids. The germline V and J ends were trimmed by 0 bases and 11 bases, with 15 bases remaining between them. Germline-derived CDR1 and CDR2 are SGHTS and YDEGEE. The CDR3: CASSLALGQVAQHF. Written as DNA, the CDR3 is TGTGCCAGCAGCTTGGCTTTGGGCCAGGTGGCCCAGCATTTT.

Concerning this clone itself: The junction departs from germline at one end; a sequencing error may be responsible. J is TRBJ2-5 and V is TRBV7-7; TRBD1 agrees at 11 bases. The CDR3 has 15 amino acids. Germline assignment: CDR1 SSHAT and CDR2 FNYEAQ (reference sequence). In DNA form, the CDR3 reads TGTGCTAGCAGCTTAGGGACAGGGGGCCAAGAGACCCAGTACTTC. Its translation is CASSLGTGGQETQYF.

This clone has only a few counts. The genes are TRBV6-6 and TRBJ1-1, with D possibly matching TRBD1 (5 bases). CDR1 MNHNY and CDR2 SVGAGI come from the germline V gene (reference sequence). Deletions cut 10 bases from V and 8 bases from J, with 20 bases between. This CDR3 spans 13 amino acids. The CDR3 sequence: CATLEGAKREAFF. The CDR3 nucleotides are TGTGCCACCCTGGAAGGGGCCAAAAGAGAAGCTTTCTTT.

The V gene is TRBV5-1, the J gene TRBJ2-5; D gene ambiguous. V was shortened by 0 bases and J by 3 bases, with 6 bases between the two germline ends. Germline V CDR1 and CDR2: SGHRS, YFSETQ. CDR3 length equals 13 residues. The CDR3 here is CASSLGQEETQYF. The CDR3 nucleotides are TGCGCCAGCAGCTTGGGGCAGGAAGAGACCCAGTACTTC.

This clone was picked up one time. The gene calls are TRBV24-1 and TRBJ2-1; D not certain. V dropped 4 bases and J dropped 0 bases, with 12 bases sitting between them. The CDR3 runs to 16 residues. Germline V lookup: CDR1 KGHDR, CDR2 SFDVKD. DNA for the CDR3: TGTGCCACCAGTGACTCACTACATACCTCCTACAATGAGCAGTTCTTC. Protein: CATSDSLHTSYNEQFF.

The chain couples TRBV5-1 to TRBJ1-1; possibly TRBD1 for D (6 bases). There are 16 residues in the CDR3. Germline V gives CDR1 SGHRS, CDR2 YFSETQ. The V end lost 0 bases, the J end lost 0 bases, and 12 bases lay between the germline ends. As DNA, the CDR3 is TGCGCCAGCAGCTTGGGGTTCAGGGGAATGAACACTGAAGCTTTCTTT. Protein: CASSLGFRGMNTEAFF.

The rearrangement uses TRBV2 and TRBJ2-5; maybe TRBD2 (5 bases). The CDR3 length is 13 residues. V shed 0 bases and J shed 7 bases, with 9 bases lying between them. Germline V CDR1 and CDR2: SNHLY, FYNNEI. The CDR3 nucleotides read TGTGCCAGCAGTGAAGCGACTACGGGGACCCAGTACTTC. Translating gives CASSEATTGTQYF.

J is TRBJ2-1 and V is TRBV7-9; 7 bases are a match to TRBD1. The CDR3 runs 15 residues. Germline V lookup: CDR1 SEHNR, CDR2 FQNEAQ (reference sequence). V lost 5 bases, J lost 4 bases, and 8 bases stayed unmatched. As DNA, the CDR3 is TGTGCCAGCAGCCGAGGGGACAGCAATTACAATGAGCAGTTCTTC. It yields the protein CASSRGDSNYNEQFF.

This clone was recorded once. The chain carries TRBV7-8 and TRBJ1-6; D uncertain. The CDR3 runs to 15 residues. CDR1 is SGHVS and CDR2 is FQNEAQ in the germline V gene. V gave up 1 base and J gave up 6 bases, with 10 bases separating them. CDR3 DNA: TGTGCCAGCAGCTTAGGAGCAGGTCTTAATTCACCCCTCCACTTT. Its protein product is CASSLGAGLNSPLHF.

The chain recombines TRBV11-2 with TRBJ1-1; D gene ambiguous. CDR1 and CDR2 from the germline V gene are SGHAT and FQNNGV. The V gene lost 0 bases and the J gene lost 4 bases, with 6 bases spanning the gap. This CDR3 spans 13 amino acids. The CDR3 nucleotides read TGTGCCAGCAGCTTAGAACGGGGCACTGAAGCTTTCTTT. Its translation is CASSLERGTEAFF. Full variable domain (outside the CDR3, taken from reference TRBV11-2 and TRBJ1-1): EAGVAQSPRYKIIEKRQSVAFWCNPISGHATLYWYQQILGQGPKLLIQFQNNGVVDDSQLPKDRFSAERLKGVDSTLKIQPAKLEDSAVYLCASSLERGTEAFFGQGTRLTVV.

The table lists this clone with a few counts. The chain joins TRBV19 to TRBJ1-4; possibly TRBD1 for D (5 bases). V lost 3 bases to trimming and J lost 0 bases, with 8 bases between them. Germline lookup yields CDR1 LNHDA and CDR2 SQIVND (reference sequence). This CDR3 is 15 amino acids long. The CDR3 region has the DNA TGTGCCAGTAGTATCCAGGGCTCAACTAATGAAAAACTGTTTTTT. Its protein product is CASSIQGSTNEKLFF.